This is a list of T cell receptor beta chains from one sample in a study of T cell repertoires and HLA-DP antigens. Method: immunoSEQ multiplex PCR; TCRdb's copy keeps in-frame clones and lacks some. Seen here are approximately 100,000 clones, 86% observed once, and the top ten hold about 1.7%. Their cognate antigens are unknown. Sequenced material: CD4+ T cells from PBMCs. These receptors were collected from a man between 50 and 59 years old in good health and CMV-seronegative. Each CDR3 is given with its conserved first and last residue. A D gene is named only where the DNA matches it firmly. The size entry is marked missing in some rows and otherwise reads once, few, many or a size class.

>TRBJ2-3|.|TRBV19|.
TGTGCCAGTAGTATAGAGAAGCGGAGCACAGATACGCAGTATTTT
CASSIEKRSTDTQYF
>TRBJ2-7|.|TRBV28|.
TGTGCCAGCAGTTTACTGGGCGGGTCAATCTACGAGCAGTACTTC
CASSLLGGSIYEQYF
>TRBJ2-5|.|TRBV2|.
TGTGCCAGCAGGGAAGCTCCCCTTGAGACCCAGTACTTC
CASREAPLETQYF
>TRBJ2-1|TRBD2|TRBV4-1|.
TGCGCCAGCAGCCAAGATTTTGCGGCGGGAGTTTTAGGCAATGAGCAGTTCTTC
CASSQDFAAGVLGNEQFF
>TRBJ1-1|.|TRBV9|once
TGTGCCAGCAGCCCCGGACACTTGTCGAACACTGAAGCTTTCTTT
CASSPGHLSNTEAFF
>TRBJ2-2|TRBD1|TRBV18|.
TGTGCCAGCTCATCGGGACAGGGGGCAACCGGGGAGCTGTTTTTT
CASSSGQGATGELFF
>TRBJ2-5|.|TRBV12-5|.
TGTGCTAGTGCCCGTGGCACGGGGGCGGGGGAGACCCAGTACTTC
CASARGTGAGETQYF
>TRBJ1-5|TRBD1|TRBV30|.
TGTGCCTGGGCTCAAGGACAGGGCGGCAATCAGCCCCAGCATTTT
CAWAQGQGGNQPQHF
>TRBJ2-7|.|TRBV7-9|.
TGTGCCAGCAGCTTGCCGGGGACCAGCGAGCAGTACTTC
CASSLPGTSEQYF
>TRBJ1-5|.|TRBV5-6|.
TGTGCCAGCAGCTTGGTGGGTCAGCCCCAGCATTTT
CASSLVGQPQHF
>TRBJ1-3|TRBD1|TRBV7-6|.
TGTGCCAGCAGAGACAGGGGTTCCTCTGGAAACACCATATATTTT
CASRDRGSSGNTIYF
>TRBJ1-1|TRBD1|TRBV14|.
TGTGCCAGCAGCCTAAATCGTAACAGGGGCGCGGGGACTGAAGCTTTCTTT
CASSLNRNRGAGTEAFF
>TRBJ1-4|.|TRBV25-1|.
TGTGCCAGCAGTCCCACCGGGACAGAAAAACTGTTTTTT
CASSPTGTEKLFF
>TRBJ2-5|.|TRBV9|.
TGTGCCAGCAGCGCCGGAGAGACCCAGTACTTC
CASSAGETQYF
>TRBJ2-1|TRBD2|TRBV7-2|.
TGTGCCAGCAGCTTTCTAAGCGGGGGGCCGTCCGAGCAGTTCTTC
CASSFLSGGPSEQFF
>TRBJ2-2|.|TRBV11-2|few
TGTGCCAGCAGCTTACACAGCCTCACCGGGGAGCTGTTTTTT
CASSLHSLTGELFF
>TRBJ1-1|.|TRBV27|few
TGTGCCAGCAGTTTATTTGGGGGGCTCGGCACTGAAGCTTTCTTT
CASSLFGGLGTEAFF
>TRBJ2-1|.|TRBV7-3|.
TGTGCCAGCAGCTTAACGCCGGGGGGCCTCTACAATGAGCAGTTCTTC
CASSLTPGGLYNEQFF